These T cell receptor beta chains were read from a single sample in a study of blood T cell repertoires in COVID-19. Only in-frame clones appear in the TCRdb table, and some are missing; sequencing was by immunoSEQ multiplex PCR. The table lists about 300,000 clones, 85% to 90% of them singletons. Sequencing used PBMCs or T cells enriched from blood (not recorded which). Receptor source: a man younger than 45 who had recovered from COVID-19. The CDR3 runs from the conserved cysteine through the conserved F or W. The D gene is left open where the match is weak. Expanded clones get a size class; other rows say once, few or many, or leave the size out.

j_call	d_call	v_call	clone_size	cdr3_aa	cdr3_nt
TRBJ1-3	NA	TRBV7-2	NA	CASSSLGLAYSGNTIYF	TGTGCCAGCAGCTCTCTGGGACTGGCCTACTCTGGAAACACCATATATTTT
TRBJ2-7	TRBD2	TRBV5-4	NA	CASSSGLAGIGVVEQYF	TGTGCCAGCAGCTCCGGACTAGCGGGGATAGGTGTCGTCGAGCAGTACTTC
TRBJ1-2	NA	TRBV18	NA	CASSPGQGSYGYTF	TGTGCCAGCTCACCGGGGCAGGGATCCTATGGCTACACCTTC
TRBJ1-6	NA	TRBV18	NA	CASSLDSNSPLHF	TGTGCCAGCTCACTTGACAGCAATTCACCCCTCCACTTT
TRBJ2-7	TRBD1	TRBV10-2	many	CASSERFPGQGYEQYF	TGCGCCAGCAGTGAGAGGTTTCCGGGACAGGGGTACGAGCAGTACTTC
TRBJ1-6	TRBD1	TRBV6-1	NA	CASREEGALGNSPLHF	TGTGCCAGCAGGGAAGAGGGGGCCCTAGGTAATTCACCCCTCCACTTT
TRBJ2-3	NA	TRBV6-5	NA	CASSWYEGSTDTQYF	TGTGCCAGCAGCTGGTACGAGGGTAGCACAGATACGCAGTATTTT
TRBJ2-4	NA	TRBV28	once	CASSKEKIAKNIQYF	TGTGCCAGCAGCAAGGAGAAGATAGCCAAAAACATTCAGTACTTC
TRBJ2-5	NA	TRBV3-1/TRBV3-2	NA	CASSQGSRAQYF	TGTGCCAGCAGCCAAGGGTCGAGGGCCCAGTACTTC
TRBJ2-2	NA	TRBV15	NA	CATSRDELTARTGELFF	TGTGCCACCAGCAGAGATGAGTTGACAGCTCGCACCGGGGAGCTGTTTTTT
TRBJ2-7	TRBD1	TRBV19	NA	CASSIASGTGTYEQYF	TGTGCCAGTAGTATTGCCTCCGGGACAGGGACATACGAGCAGTACTTC
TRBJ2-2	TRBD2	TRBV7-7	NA	CASSPRGGHTGELFF	TGTGCTAGCAGCCCCCGGGGGGGGCACACCGGGGAGCTGTTTTTT
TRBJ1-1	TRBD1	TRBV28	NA	CASSSQGDTEAFF	TGTGCCAGCAGTTCACAGGGGGACACTGAAGCTTTCTTT
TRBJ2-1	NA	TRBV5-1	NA	CASSRDKYNEQFF	TGCGCCAGCAGCCGGGACAAATACAATGAGCAGTTCTTC
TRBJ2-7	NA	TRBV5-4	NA	CASSLGWGGSSYEQYF	TGTGCCAGCAGCTTGGGTTGGGGGGGCAGCTCCTACGAGCAGTACTTC
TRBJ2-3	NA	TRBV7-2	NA	CASSLVGSRPDTQYF	TGTGCCAGCAGCTTAGTCGGGAGCCGCCCAGATACGCAGTATTTT
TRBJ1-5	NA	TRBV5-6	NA	CASSLGLRGNQPQHF	TGTGCCAGCAGCCTCGGGCTCAGAGGGAATCAGCCCCAGCATTTT
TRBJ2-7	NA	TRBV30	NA	CAWNSIPTYEQYF	TGTGCCTGGAACAGCATACCCACCTACGAGCAGTACTTC
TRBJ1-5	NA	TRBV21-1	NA	CASSPQYLRGQPQHF	TGTGCCAGCAGCCCCCAGTATCTTAGGGGTCAGCCCCAGCATTTT
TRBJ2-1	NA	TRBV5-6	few	CASSLNPGGENEQFF	TGTGCCAGCAGCTTGAATCCGGGGGGCGAGAATGAGCAGTTCTTC
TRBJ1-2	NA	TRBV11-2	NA	CASSLEYRAGASGYTF	TGTGCCAGCAGCTTAGAGTACAGGGCAGGGGCCTCGGGCTACACCTTC
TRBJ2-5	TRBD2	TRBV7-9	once	CASSPLAGKYQETQYF	TGTGCCAGCAGCCCCTTAGCGGGAAAGTACCAAGAGACCCAGTACTTC
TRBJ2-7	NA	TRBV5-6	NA	CASSLRGQVGYEQYF	TGTGCCAGCAGCTTGAGGGGTCAGGTAGGATACGAGCAGTACTTC
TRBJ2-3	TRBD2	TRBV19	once	CASSLSGRAFTDTQYF	TGTGCCAGTAGTCTCAGCGGGAGGGCCTTCACAGATACGCAGTATTTT
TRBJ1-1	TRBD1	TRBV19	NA	CASSPGQLNTEAFF	TGTGCCAGTAGCCCGGGACAGTTGAACACTGAAGCTTTCTTT
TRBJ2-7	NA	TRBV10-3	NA	CAISGQVVPYEQYF	TGTGCCATCAGTGGCCAGGTAGTACCCTACGAGCAGTACTTC
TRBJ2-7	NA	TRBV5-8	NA	CASSLVFSSYEQYF	TGTGCCAGCAGCTTGGTTTTCAGCTCCTACGAGCAGTACTTC
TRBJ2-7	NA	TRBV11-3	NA	CASSQDTTYEQYF	TGTGCCAGCAGCCAGGACACTACCTACGAGCAGTACTTC